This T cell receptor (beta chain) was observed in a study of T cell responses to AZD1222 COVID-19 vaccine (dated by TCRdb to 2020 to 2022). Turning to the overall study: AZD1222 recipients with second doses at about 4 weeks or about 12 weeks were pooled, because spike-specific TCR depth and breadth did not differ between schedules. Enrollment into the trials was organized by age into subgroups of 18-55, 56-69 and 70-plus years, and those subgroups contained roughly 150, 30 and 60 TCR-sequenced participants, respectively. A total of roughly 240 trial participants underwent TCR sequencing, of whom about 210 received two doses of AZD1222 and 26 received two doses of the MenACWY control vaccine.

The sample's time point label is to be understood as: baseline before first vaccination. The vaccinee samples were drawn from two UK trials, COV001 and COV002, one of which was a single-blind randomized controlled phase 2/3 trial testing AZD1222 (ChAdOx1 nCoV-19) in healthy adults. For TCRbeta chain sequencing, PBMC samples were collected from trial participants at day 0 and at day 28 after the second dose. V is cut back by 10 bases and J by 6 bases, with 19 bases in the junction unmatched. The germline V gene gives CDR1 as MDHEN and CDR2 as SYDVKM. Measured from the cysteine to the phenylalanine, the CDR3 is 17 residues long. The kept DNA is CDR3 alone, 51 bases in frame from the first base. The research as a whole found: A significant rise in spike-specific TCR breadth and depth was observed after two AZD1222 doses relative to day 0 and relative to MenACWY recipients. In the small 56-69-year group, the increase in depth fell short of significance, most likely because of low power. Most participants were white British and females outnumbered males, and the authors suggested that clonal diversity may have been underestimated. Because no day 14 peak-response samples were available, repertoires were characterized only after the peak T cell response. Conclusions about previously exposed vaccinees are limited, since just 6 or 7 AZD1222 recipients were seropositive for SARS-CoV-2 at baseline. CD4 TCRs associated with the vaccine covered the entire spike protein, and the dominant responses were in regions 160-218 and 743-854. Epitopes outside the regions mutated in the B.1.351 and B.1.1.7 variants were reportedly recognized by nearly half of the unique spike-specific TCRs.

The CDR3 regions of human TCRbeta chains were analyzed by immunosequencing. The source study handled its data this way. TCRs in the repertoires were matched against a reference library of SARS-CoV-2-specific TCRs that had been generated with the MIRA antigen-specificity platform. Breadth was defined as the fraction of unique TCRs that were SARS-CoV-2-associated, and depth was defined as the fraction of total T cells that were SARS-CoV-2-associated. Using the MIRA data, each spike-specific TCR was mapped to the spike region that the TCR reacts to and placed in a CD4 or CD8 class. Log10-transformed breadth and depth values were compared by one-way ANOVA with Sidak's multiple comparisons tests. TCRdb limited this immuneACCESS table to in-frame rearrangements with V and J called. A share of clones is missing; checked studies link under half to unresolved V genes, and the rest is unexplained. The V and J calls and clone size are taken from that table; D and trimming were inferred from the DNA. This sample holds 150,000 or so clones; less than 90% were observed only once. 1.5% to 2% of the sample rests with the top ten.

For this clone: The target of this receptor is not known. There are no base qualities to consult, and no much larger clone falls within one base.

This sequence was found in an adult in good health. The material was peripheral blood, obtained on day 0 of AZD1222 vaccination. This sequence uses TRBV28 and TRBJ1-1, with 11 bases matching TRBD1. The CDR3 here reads CAIHRVGQGARGAEAFF. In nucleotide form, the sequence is TGTGCCATTCATAGGGTCGGACAGGGGGCCCGAGGCGCTGAAGCTTTCTTT.